This T cell receptor (beta chain) was captured in a study of chemoradiotherapy in HPV16-positive cancers. Whole-study context: Functional T-cell assays on a couple of HPV16-positive patients' cells defined candidate HPV-specific clones and common TCR motifs.

The CDR3 length is 13 residues. The germline V gene encodes CDR1 GTSNPN and CDR2 SVGIG (reference sequence). V gave up 0 bases and J gave up 3 bases, with 5 bases separating them. Notes on the study in general: Functional assays defining HPV-specific T cells used only a couple of HPV16-positive patients. Non-HPV-specific T cells did not expand in tumors during treatment, whereas candidate HPV-specific clones and E7-related motifs did.

A remark on this clone: Its matching antigen is unknown.

TCRdb's copy holds only in-frame clones and misses some; the assay was immunoSEQ multiplex PCR. This table has roughly 15,000 clones, 78% appearing once. The clonotype was recovered from a human donor with HPV-associated anogenital cancer. The chain uses TRBV30 and TRBJ1-4; D is ambiguous. Sampling was conducted from a patient who underwent chemoradiotherapy. The CDR3 protein is CAWSVGSNEKLFF. CDR3 DNA: TGTGCCTGGAGTGTGGGCTCTAATGAAAAACTGTTTTTT.